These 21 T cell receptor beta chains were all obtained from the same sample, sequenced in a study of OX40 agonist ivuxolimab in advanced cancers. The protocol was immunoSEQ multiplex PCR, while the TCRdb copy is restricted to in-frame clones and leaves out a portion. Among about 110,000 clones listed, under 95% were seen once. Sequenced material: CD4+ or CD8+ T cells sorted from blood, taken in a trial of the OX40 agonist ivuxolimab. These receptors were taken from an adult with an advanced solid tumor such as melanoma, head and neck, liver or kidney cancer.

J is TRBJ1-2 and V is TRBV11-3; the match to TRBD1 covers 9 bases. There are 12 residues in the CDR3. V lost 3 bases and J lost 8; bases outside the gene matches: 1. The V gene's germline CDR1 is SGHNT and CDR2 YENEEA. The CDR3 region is CASSLDRGGYTF. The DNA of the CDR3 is TGTGCCAGCAGCTTGGACAGGGGCGGCTACACCTTC. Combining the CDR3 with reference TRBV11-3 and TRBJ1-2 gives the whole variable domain EAGVVQSPRYKIIEKKQPVAFWCNPISGHNTLYWYLQNLGQGPELLIRYENEEAVDDSQLPKDRFSAERLKGVDSTLKIQPAELGDSAVYLCASSLDRGGYTFGSGTRLTVV.

The CDR3 here is CATSKGARGNTIYF. Written as DNA, the CDR3 is TGTGCCACTTCCAAGGGGGCGAGGGGAAACACCATATATTTT. This rearrangement joins TRBV19 to TRBJ1-3, with 7 bases that match TRBD1. Trimming took 10 bases from V and 4 from J; bases not matched to a gene: 10. This CDR3 has 14 amino acids. The germline V gene has CDR1 LNHDA and CDR2 SQIVND (reference sequence).

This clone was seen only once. CDR3 region: CASSLLQEKDGYTF. DNA of the CDR3: TGTGCCAGCAGCTTACTGCAGGAAAAGGATGGCTACACCTTC. J is TRBJ1-2 and V is TRBV7-9; no reliable D call. CDR1 is SEHNR and CDR2 is FQNEAQ in the germline V gene (reference sequence). Trimming cost V 2 bases and J 6 bases, with 13 bases left between them. This CDR3 has 14 amino acids. The whole variable domain, filled in from reference TRBV7-9 and TRBJ1-2, reads DTGVSQNPRHKITKRGQNVTFRCDPISEHNRLYWYRQTLGQGPEFLTYFQNEAQLEKSRLLSDRFSAERPKGSFSTLEIQRTEQGDSAMYLCASSLLQEKDGYTFGSGTRLTVV.

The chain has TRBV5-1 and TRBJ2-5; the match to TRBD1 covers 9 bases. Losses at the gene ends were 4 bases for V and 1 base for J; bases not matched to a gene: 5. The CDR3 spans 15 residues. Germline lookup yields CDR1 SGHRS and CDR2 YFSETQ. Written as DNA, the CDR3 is TGCGCCAGCAGCCCGACAGGGGGACCCCAAGAGACCCAGTACTTC. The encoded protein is CASSPTGGPQETQYF.

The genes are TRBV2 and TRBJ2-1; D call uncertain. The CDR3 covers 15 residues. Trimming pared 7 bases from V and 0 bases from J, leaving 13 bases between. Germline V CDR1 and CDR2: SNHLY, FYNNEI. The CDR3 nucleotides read TGTGCCAGCAAGGGCTCGGCTAGCTCCTACAATGAGCAGTTCTTC. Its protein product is CASKGSASSYNEQFF.

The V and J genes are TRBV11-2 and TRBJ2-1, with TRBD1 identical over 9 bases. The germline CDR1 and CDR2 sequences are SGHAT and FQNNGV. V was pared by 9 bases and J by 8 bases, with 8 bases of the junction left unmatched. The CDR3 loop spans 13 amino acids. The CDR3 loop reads CASRGTGTDEQFF. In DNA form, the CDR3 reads TGTGCCAGTCGCGGGACAGGGACCGATGAGCAGTTCTTC.

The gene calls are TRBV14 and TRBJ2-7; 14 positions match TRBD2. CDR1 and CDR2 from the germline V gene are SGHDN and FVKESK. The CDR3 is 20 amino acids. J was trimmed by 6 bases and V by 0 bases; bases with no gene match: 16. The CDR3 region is CASSQDWRTGLAGASPEQYF. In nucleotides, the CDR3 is TGTGCCAGCAGCCAAGATTGGAGAACGGGACTAGCGGGGGCGTCACCCGAGCAGTACTTC.

The CDR3 loop reads CAWSVIGQGDYEQYF. The CDR3 coding sequence is TGTGCCTGGAGTGTAATAGGTCAGGGGGACTACGAGCAGTACTTC. The chain uses TRBV30 and TRBJ2-7; TRBD1 matches 7 bases. After removal of 0 bases from V and 3 bases from J, the junction contained 8 bases not matched to a gene. This CDR3 has 15 residues. The germline CDR1 and CDR2 sequences are GTSNPN and SVGIG (reference sequence).

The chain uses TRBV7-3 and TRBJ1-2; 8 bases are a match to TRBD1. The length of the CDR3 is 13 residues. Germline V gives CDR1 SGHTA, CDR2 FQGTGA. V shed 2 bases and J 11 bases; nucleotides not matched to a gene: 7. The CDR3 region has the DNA TGTGCCAGCAGCTTATACCAGGGGGCGAGGTACACCTTC. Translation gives CASSLYQGARYTF.

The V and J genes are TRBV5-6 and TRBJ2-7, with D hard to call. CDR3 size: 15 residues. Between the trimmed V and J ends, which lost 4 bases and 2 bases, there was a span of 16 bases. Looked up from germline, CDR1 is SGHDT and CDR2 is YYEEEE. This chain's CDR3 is CASSLNPAATYEQYF. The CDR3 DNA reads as TGTGCCAGCAGCCTAAATCCGGCGGCCACCTACGAGCAGTACTTC.

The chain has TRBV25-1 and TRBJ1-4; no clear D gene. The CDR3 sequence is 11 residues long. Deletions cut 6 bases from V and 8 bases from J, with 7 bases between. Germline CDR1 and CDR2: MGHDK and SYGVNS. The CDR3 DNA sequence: TGTGCCAGCAGGCGGGCGGAAAAACTGTTTTTT. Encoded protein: CASRRAEKLFF.

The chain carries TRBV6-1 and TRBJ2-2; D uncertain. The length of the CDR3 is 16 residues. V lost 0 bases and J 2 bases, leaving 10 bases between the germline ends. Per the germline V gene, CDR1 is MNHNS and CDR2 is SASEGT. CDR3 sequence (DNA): TGTGCCAGCAGTGAAGCTTTACTTTTAAACACCGGGGAGCTGTTTTTT. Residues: CASSEALLLNTGELFF.

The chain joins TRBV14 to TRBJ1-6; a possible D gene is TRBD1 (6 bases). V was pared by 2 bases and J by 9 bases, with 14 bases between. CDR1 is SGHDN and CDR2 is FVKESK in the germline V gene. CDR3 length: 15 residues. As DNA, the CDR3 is TGTGCCAGCAGCCAACAAGCAGGGGCCCTTTCACCCCTCCACTTT. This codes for CASSQQAGALSPLHF. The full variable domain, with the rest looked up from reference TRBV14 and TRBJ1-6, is EAGVTQFPSHSVIEKGQTVTLRCDPISGHDNLYWYRRVMGKEIKFLLHFVKESKQDESGMPNNRFLAERTGGTYSTLKVQPAELEDSGVYFCASSQQAGALSPLHFGNGTRLTVT.

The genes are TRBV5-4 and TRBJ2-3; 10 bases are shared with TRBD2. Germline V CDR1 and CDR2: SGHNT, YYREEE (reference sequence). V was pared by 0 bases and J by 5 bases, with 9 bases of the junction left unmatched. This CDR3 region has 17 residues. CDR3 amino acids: CASSLDGLAANIDTQYF. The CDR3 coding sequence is TGTGCCAGCAGCTTGGATGGACTAGCGGCTAACATAGATACGCAGTATTTT.

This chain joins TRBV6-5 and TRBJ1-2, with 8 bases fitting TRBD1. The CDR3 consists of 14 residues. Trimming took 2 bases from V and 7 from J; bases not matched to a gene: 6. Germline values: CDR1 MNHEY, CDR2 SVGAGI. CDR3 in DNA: TGTGCCAGCAGTTACGCCGACAGGGGTGGTGGCTACACCTTC. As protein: CASSYADRGGGYTF.

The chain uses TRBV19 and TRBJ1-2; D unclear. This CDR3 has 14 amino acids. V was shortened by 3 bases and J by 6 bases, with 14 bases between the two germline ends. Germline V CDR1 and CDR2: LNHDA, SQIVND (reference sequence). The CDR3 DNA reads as TGTGCCAGTAGTATGACTCATCAAAGGGATGGCTACACCTTC. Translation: CASSMTHQRDGYTF. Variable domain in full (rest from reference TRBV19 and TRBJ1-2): DGGITQSPKYLFRKEGQNVTLSCEQNLNHDAMYWYRQDPGQGLRLIYYSQIVNDFQKGDIAEGYSVSREKKESFPLTVTSAQKNPTAFYLCASSMTHQRDGYTFGSGTRLTVV.

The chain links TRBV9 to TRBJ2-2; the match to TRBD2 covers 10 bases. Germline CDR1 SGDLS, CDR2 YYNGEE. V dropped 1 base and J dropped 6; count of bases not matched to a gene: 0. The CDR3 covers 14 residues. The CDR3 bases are TGTGCCAGCAGCGTACTAGCGGGGGCCGGGGAGCTGTTTTTT. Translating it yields CASSVLAGAGELFF.

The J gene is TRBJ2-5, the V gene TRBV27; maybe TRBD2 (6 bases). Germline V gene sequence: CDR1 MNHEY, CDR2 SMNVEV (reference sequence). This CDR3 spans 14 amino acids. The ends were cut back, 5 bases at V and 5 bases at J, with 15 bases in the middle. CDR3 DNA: TGTGCCAGCAGTAGCCCGACTAGGCGGGAGACCCAGTACTTC. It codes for CASSSPTRRETQYF.

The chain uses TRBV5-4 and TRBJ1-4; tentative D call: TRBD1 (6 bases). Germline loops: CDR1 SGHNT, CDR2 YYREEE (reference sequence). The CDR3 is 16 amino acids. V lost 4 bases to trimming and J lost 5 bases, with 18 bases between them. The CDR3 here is CASSQDLRGTNEKLFF. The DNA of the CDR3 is TGTGCCAGCAGCCAAGATCTGAGGGGGACGAATGAAAAACTGTTTTTT.

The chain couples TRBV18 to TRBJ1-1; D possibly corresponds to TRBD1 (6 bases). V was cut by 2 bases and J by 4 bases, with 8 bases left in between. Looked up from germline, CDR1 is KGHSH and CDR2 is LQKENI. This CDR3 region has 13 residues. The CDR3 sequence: CASSPDRTTEAFF. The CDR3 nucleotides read TGTGCCAGCTCACCAGACAGGACCACTGAAGCTTTCTTT. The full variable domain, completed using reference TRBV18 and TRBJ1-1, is NAGVMQNPRHLVRRRGQEARLRCSPMKGHSHVYWYRQLPEEGLKFMVYLQKENIIDESGMPKERFSAEFPKEGPSILRIQQVVRGDSAAYFCASSPDRTTEAFFGQGTRLTVV.

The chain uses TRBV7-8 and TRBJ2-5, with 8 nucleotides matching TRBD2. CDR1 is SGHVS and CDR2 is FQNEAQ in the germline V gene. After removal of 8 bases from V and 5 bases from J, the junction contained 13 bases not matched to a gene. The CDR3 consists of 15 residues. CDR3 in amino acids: CASRRGGIGWETQYF. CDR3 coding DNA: TGTGCCAGCCGCCGGGGGGGCATAGGTTGGGAGACCCAGTACTTC.